This T cell receptor beta chain emerged from a study of blood T cell repertoires in COVID-19. Between the trimmed V and J ends, which lost 6 bases and 3 bases, there was a span of 11 bases. From germline, CDR1 is WSHSY and CDR2 SAAADI. This CDR3 has 13 residues. Here immunoSEQ multiplex PCR was the method, and the copy in TCRdb shows in-frame clones only, minus some. The sample records about 98,000 clones, around nine tenths being singletons. The sequence derives from a man over 45 with acute or convalescent COVID-19. This rearrangement joins TRBV10-2 to TRBJ2-5, with D possibly TRBD1 on 5 matching bases. Sequenced: peripheral blood. CDR3 bases: TGCGCCAGCAGGATGGACATTAAAGAGACCCAGTACTTC. As protein: CASRMDIKETQYF.